These 30 T cell receptor beta chains came from one sample sequenced in a study of blood T cell repertoires in COVID-19. Sequencing used immunoSEQ multiplex PCR; TCRdb keeps in-frame clones, though not all of them. In the table there are over 300,000 clones, around 90% of which are singletons. Material: peripheral blood. All receptors derive from a man between 18 and 35 years old with active or convalescent COVID-19.

The rearrangement links TRBV6-6 to TRBJ2-1, with 8 bases aligning to TRBD2. This CDR3 has 15 amino acids. Germline V gene sequence: CDR1 MNHNY, CDR2 SVGAGI (reference sequence). V shed 5 bases and J 3 bases; nucleotides not matched to a gene: 6. The CDR3 bases are TGTGCCAGCAGTCTACGAGGGACTAGCTACAATGAGCAGTTCTTC. Protein: CASSLRGTSYNEQFF.

The chain couples TRBV28 to TRBJ2-7, with TRBD1 matching over 11 bases. V shed 5 bases, J shed 5 bases, and the junction held 8 bases outside the gene matches. Germline-derived CDR1 and CDR2 are MDHEN and SYDVKM. This CDR3 comprises 15 residues. Here the CDR3 reads CASSRPGTGGNEQYF. Here the CDR3 DNA reads TGTGCCAGCAGTCGCCCCGGGACAGGGGGTAACGAGCAGTACTTC.

Here the CDR3 DNA reads TGTGCCAGCAGCTTCAGGGGGCCGAACACTGAAGCTTTCTTT. Translated, it gives CASSFRGPNTEAFF. The rearrangement uses TRBV11-3 and TRBJ1-1, with 8 bases that match TRBD1. This CDR3 comprises 14 residues. The V and J ends lost 3 bases and 1 base, in that order; junction bases with no gene match: 1. CDR1 and CDR2 (germline): SGHNT, YENEEA. Full variable domain (missing parts from reference TRBV11-3 and TRBJ1-1): EAGVVQSPRYKIIEKKQPVAFWCNPISGHNTLYWYLQNLGQGPELLIRYENEEAVDDSQLPKDRFSAERLKGVDSTLKIQPAELGDSAVYLCASSFRGPNTEAFFGQGTRLTVV.

This chain links TRBV6-1 with TRBJ1-4; 7 bases line up with TRBD1. Germline V lookup: CDR1 MNHNS, CDR2 SASEGT. This CDR3 has 16 amino acids. Trimming cost V 4 bases and J 3 bases; bases outside gene matches: 8. The CDR3 protein is CASSGRQGRSNEKLFF. CDR3 DNA: TGTGCCAGCAGTGGTCGACAGGGCCGATCTAATGAAAAACTGTTTTTT.

V and J are TRBV4-3 and TRBJ1-2; 10 bases fit TRBD1. This CDR3 is built from 16 residues. V shed 0 bases, J shed 4 bases, and the junction held 5 bases outside the gene matches. CDR1 is LGHNA, CDR2 YSLEER, per germline. The DNA of the CDR3 is TGCGCCAGCAGCCAAGATCGCGGGACAGGGGTCTATGGCTACACCTTC. Protein product: CASSQDRGTGVYGYTF.

In regard to this clone: Additional DNA sequences in this sample encode the identical CDR3. The chain uses TRBV4-3 and TRBJ1-3; unclear D gene. Trimming left V 0 bases short and J 1 base short, with 7 bases between. This CDR3 has 15 amino acids. Looked up from germline, CDR1 is LGHNA and CDR2 is YSLEER. CDR3 sequence reads: CASSQDGSSGNTIYF. CDR3 sequence (DNA): TGCGCCAGCAGCCAAGACGGGTCTTCTGGAAACACCATATATTTT.

The gene calls are TRBV29-1 and TRBJ1-2; D may be TRBD1 (6 bases). Germline CDR1 SQVTM, CDR2 ANQGSEA. This CDR3 region has 12 residues. V lost 7 bases to trimming and J lost 4 bases, with 13 bases between them. Here the CDR3 DNA reads TGCAGCGCCTACAGGGAGGGCTATGGCTACACCTTC. This translates into CSAYREGYGYTF.

A few counts support this clone. The CDR3 region is CAWSVQAGGYEQYF. CDR3 sequence (DNA): TGTGCCTGGAGTGTACAAGCGGGAGGTTACGAGCAGTACTTC. The rearrangement links TRBV30 to TRBJ2-7; the match to TRBD2 covers 9 bases. Germline CDR1 GTSNPN, CDR2 SVGIG (reference sequence). The CDR3 has 14 amino acids. With 0 bases clipped from V and 4 bases from J, the junction kept 4 bases outside the gene matches.

This chain links TRBV5-1 with TRBJ1-2, with D possibly being TRBD1 (5 bases). In germline, CDR1 is SGHRS, CDR2 YFSETQ. The V gene lost 4 bases and the J gene lost 7 bases, with 17 bases spanning the gap. CDR3 length: 14 amino acids. CDR3 amino acids: CASSAGDVSIGYTF. In DNA, the CDR3 is TGCGCCAGCAGCGCGGGGGATGTATCTATTGGCTACACCTTC.

This sequence joins TRBV12-3 or TRBV12-4 and TRBJ2-7, with D possibly being TRBD2 (5 bases). V lost 5 bases and J 3 bases, leaving 8 bases between the germline ends. The length of the CDR3 is 12 residues. DNA of the CDR3: TGTGCCAGCAGTCCCGGGATCTACGAGCAGTACTTC. Translated, it gives CASSPGIYEQYF.

This chain connects TRBV5-1 to TRBJ2-1; D is undetermined. CDR3 size: 15 residues. The ends were cut back, 4 bases at V and 4 bases at J, with 15 bases in the middle. The V gene's germline CDR1 is SGHRS and CDR2 YFSETQ. DNA of the CDR3: TGCGCCAGCAGCCAGGAAACAATTTTATACAATGAGCAGTTCTTC. This gives the protein CASSQETILYNEQFF.

This chain connects TRBV29-1 to TRBJ2-5; 7 bases are a match to TRBD1. Germline assignment: CDR1 SQVTM and CDR2 ANQGSEA. The CDR3 spans 14 residues. After removal of 6 bases from V and 1 base from J, the junction contained 8 bases not matched to a gene. In DNA, the CDR3 is TGCAGCGTCCGGAGAGGGACAGCCCAAGAGACCCAGTACTTC. Amino acids: CSVRRGTAQETQYF.

The chain joins TRBV9 to TRBJ1-5; 8 nucleotides align to TRBD1. The CDR3 is made up of 14 amino acids. Looked up from germline, CDR1 is SGDLS and CDR2 is YYNGEE. Trimming cost V 4 bases and J 7 bases; bases outside gene matches: 7. CDR3 DNA: TGTGCCAGCAGCTTCGGACAGGGAGGACAGCCCCAGCATTTT. Its protein product is CASSFGQGGQPQHF. Filled out from reference TRBV9 and TRBJ1-5, the complete variable domain reads DSGVTQTPKHLITATGQRVTLRCSPRSGDLSVYWYQQSLDQGLQFLIQYYNGEERAKGNILERFSAQQFPDLHSELNLSSLELGDSALYFCASSFGQGGQPQHFGDGTRLSIL.

V is TRBV27 and J is TRBJ2-7; 8 bases are a match to TRBD1. This CDR3 is 15 amino acids long. CDR1 and CDR2 from the germline V gene are MNHEY and SMNVEV (reference sequence). V dropped 5 bases and J dropped 2; count of bases not matched to a gene: 8. CDR3 loop: CASSPRTGLAYEQYF. CDR3 nucleotides: TGTGCCAGCAGTCCCCGGACAGGGTTGGCCTACGAGCAGTACTTC.

V usage is TRBV24-1 and J usage is TRBJ2-1; 11 bases line up with TRBD1. V was pared by 0 bases and J by 4 bases, with 4 bases of the junction left unmatched. The germline V gene has CDR1 KGHDR and CDR2 SFDVKD. The CDR3 sequence is 17 residues long. CDR3 in DNA: TGTGCCACCAGTGATTTGGGGGGACAGGGGGGGTACAATGAGCAGTTCTTC. Amino acid sequence: CATSDLGGQGGYNEQFF.

This chain connects TRBV24-1 to TRBJ1-1; tentatively, D is TRBD1 (6 bases). V dropped 8 bases and J dropped 7 bases, with 16 bases sitting between them. Per germline, CDR1 KGHDR and CDR2 SFDVKD. The CDR3 spans 13 residues. The CDR3 DNA sequence: TGTGCCACCAACGTGACAGGTTTTGGTGAAGCTTTCTTT. It yields the protein CATNVTGFGEAFF.

The chain recombines TRBV24-1 with TRBJ2-5; TRBD1 is a possible D gene (6 bases). Trimming cost V 3 bases and J 4 bases, with 14 bases left between them. The CDR3 is made up of 15 amino acids. Germline V gives CDR1 KGHDR, CDR2 SFDVKD. The CDR3 sequence: CATSDRNDRRETQYF. CDR3 DNA sequence: TGTGCCACCAGTGATCGCAACGACAGGCGAGAGACCCAGTACTTC.

The chain has TRBV7-8 and TRBJ1-1; D ambiguous. The length of the CDR3 is 15 residues. Germline values: CDR1 SGHVS, CDR2 FQNEAQ. The V end was cut by 4 bases, the J end by 3 bases, with 15 bases between. The CDR3 region is CASSSRGGRDTEAFF. In DNA, the CDR3 is TGTGCCAGCAGCTCCAGAGGAGGGAGGGACACTGAAGCTTTCTTT.

This chain links TRBV7-9 with TRBJ2-7; 9 bases are a match to TRBD1. Germline CDR1 is SEHNR and CDR2 is FQNEAQ (reference sequence). There are 13 residues in the CDR3. The ends lost 1 base at V and 12 bases at J; junction bases unmatched: 7. CDR3 coding DNA: TGTGCCAGCAGCTTAGGGGACAGGGAAATTAGGTACTTC. This codes for CASSLGDREIRYF. The whole variable domain, filled in from reference TRBV7-9 and TRBJ2-7, reads DTGVSQNPRHKITKRGQNVTFRCDPISEHNRLYWYRQTLGQGPEFLTYFQNEAQLEKSRLLSDRFSAERPKGSFSTLEIQRTEQGDSAMYLCASSLGDREIRYFGPGTRLTVT.

This clone was counted a single time. The chain has TRBV27 and TRBJ1-1, with D perhaps matching TRBD1 (5 bases). V lost 3 bases and J 7 bases, leaving 15 bases between the germline ends. Germline V CDR1 and CDR2: MNHEY, SMNVEV (reference sequence). The CDR3 covers 14 residues. DNA of the CDR3: TGTGCCAGCAGTTTGTATGCAGGGAGGATTGAAGCTTTCTTT. This codes for CASSLYAGRIEAFF.

The rearrangement joins TRBV5-1 to TRBJ1-1; a possible D gene is TRBD1 (6 bases). This CDR3 spans 13 amino acids. V lost 5 bases and J 4 bases, leaving 12 bases between the germline ends. Germline V lookup: CDR1 SGHRS, CDR2 YFSETQ. The CDR3 coding sequence is TGCGCCAGCAGAGGGGGAAGGGGCACTGAAGCTTTCTTT. Protein product: CASRGGRGTEAFF.

As to this clone: This could be a read error, since a much larger clone is one nucleotide away. The chain carries TRBV12-3 or TRBV12-4 and TRBJ1-1, with D possibly matching TRBD1 (5 bases). V lost 6 bases, J lost 1 base, and 9 bases lay in between. The CDR3 is made up of 13 amino acids. CDR3 sequence reads: CASRPQGNTEAFF. CDR3 bases: TGTGCCAGCAGACCTCAGGGGAACACTGAAGCTTTCTTT.

The chain carries TRBV7-8 and TRBJ2-1; 7 nucleotides line up with TRBD1. Germline loops: CDR1 SGHVS, CDR2 FQNEAQ. The CDR3 spans 14 residues. Trimming at V came to 6 bases and at J to 3 bases, leaving 5 bases not matched to a gene. CDR3 sequence reads: CASRWDRVYNEQFF. The DNA of the CDR3 is TGTGCCAGCAGATGGGACAGAGTCTACAATGAGCAGTTCTTC.

V gene TRBV29-1 combines with J gene TRBJ2-5; D gene uncertain. The CDR3 is 12 amino acids. Trimming removed 4 bases at V and 3 bases at J, with 9 bases between. CDR1 SQVTM and CDR2 ANQGSEA come from the germline V gene. The CDR3 DNA is TGCAGCGTTGTCGGTACTAAAGAGACCCAGTACTTC. Translating gives CSVVGTKETQYF.

This chain joins TRBV9 and TRBJ1-6, with a possible D match to TRBD1 (6 bases). Germline lookup yields CDR1 SGDLS and CDR2 YYNGEE. V lost 1 base and J lost 12, with 17 bases in between. This CDR3 comprises 15 residues. The CDR3 coding sequence is TGTGCCAGCAGCGTATCACAGGGTCAGATCGAACCCCTCCACTTT. The encoded protein is CASSVSQGQIEPLHF. Full variable domain (rest looked up from reference TRBV9 and TRBJ1-6): DSGVTQTPKHLITATGQRVTLRCSPRSGDLSVYWYQQSLDQGLQFLIQYYNGEERAKGNILERFSAQQFPDLHSELNLSSLELGDSALYFCASSVSQGQIEPLHFGNGTRLTVT.

This clone appeared a few times. This chain connects TRBV4-1 to TRBJ2-7; 9 bases fit TRBD1. The CDR3 totals 14 residues. Germline trimming cut 5 bases from V and 3 bases from J; bases unmatched to any gene: 5. The germline V gene has CDR1 MGHRA and CDR2 YSYEKL. Here the CDR3 DNA reads TGCGCCAGCAGCATGGGACAGGGCCTCTACGAGCAGTACTTC. Translated, it gives CASSMGQGLYEQYF.

The J gene is TRBJ1-5, the V gene TRBV19; 7 nucleotides align to TRBD1. CDR1 and CDR2 from the germline V gene are LNHDA and SQIVND (reference sequence). The CDR3 covers 10 residues. The trim removed 9 bases at V and 15 bases at J, leaving 8 bases unmatched. The CDR3 reads CASGTVSWHF. The CDR3, as DNA: TGTGCCAGCGGGACAGTCTCTTGGCATTTT.

This clone was counted a few times. The V and J genes are TRBV19 and TRBJ1-5; D not resolved. Germline-derived CDR1 and CDR2 are LNHDA and SQIVND (reference sequence). The CDR3 is 12 residues long. The V end lost 3 bases, the J end lost 6 bases, and 6 bases lay between the germline ends. In DNA form, the CDR3 reads TGTGCCAGTAGTATGCACTCTCAGCCCCAGCATTTT. Encoded protein: CASSMHSQPQHF.

The chain carries TRBV9 and TRBJ2-7; D not certain. Trimming shortened V by 0 bases and J by 3 bases, and 10 bases separated the two germline ends. Germline V gene data show CDR1 as SGDLS and CDR2 as YYNGEE. This CDR3 region has 14 residues. The CDR3 nucleotides are TGTGCCAGCAGCGTAGCGGTAGGAGACTACGAGCAGTACTTC. Its translation is CASSVAVGDYEQYF. Based on the CDR3 plus reference TRBV9 and TRBJ2-7, the full variable domain is DSGVTQTPKHLITATGQRVTLRCSPRSGDLSVYWYQQSLDQGLQFLIQYYNGEERAKGNILERFSAQQFPDLHSELNLSSLELGDSALYFCASSVAVGDYEQYFGPGTRLTVT.

V and J are TRBV28 and TRBJ1-5; D may be TRBD1 (6 bases). Germline CDR1 MDHEN, CDR2 SYDVKM. Trimming shortened V by 6 bases and J by 5 bases, and 20 bases separated the two germline ends. The length of the CDR3 is 16 residues. The CDR3 here is CASSPPDRPRDQPQHF. The CDR3, as DNA: TGTGCCAGCAGCCCTCCGGACAGACCCCGCGATCAGCCCCAGCATTTT.